Included here is one TCR beta chain sequence, with context. Its recognized antigen is unknown. Within one base of it there is no much larger clone, and no base qualities were kept. The library was obtained by the immunoSEQ multiplex PCR assay. RNA was extracted from all samples and reverse transcribed into cDNA, which served as template for TCR sequencing. SuperScript III was used to make first-strand cDNA, primed with a 2:1 mix of oligo-dT and random hexamers. Amplification bias was assessed with a synthetic immune receptor repertoire, and residual bias was removed computationally. The original pipeline was this. Raw reads were preprocessed to remove errors, and CDR3 was defined by IMGT conventions from the conserved cysteine to phenylalanine. Clonality was calculated as 1 minus Shannon entropy normalized by log2 of the number of productive unique TCRs. Whether each scalp clone was CD4 or CD8 was inferred by checking scalp TCRbeta sequences against the CD4 and CD8 repertoires from sorted blood. TCRdb limited this immuneACCESS table to in-frame rearrangements with V and J called. A share of clones is missing; checked studies link under half to unresolved V genes, and the rest is unexplained. V and J calls and clone size are given by that table; D and trimming were obtained from the DNA. A total of about 30,000 clones appear in this sample, approximately 65% of them only once. Jointly, the top ten make up under 20% of the sample.

V drops 5 bases and J drops 2 bases, leaving 7 bases in between. From cysteine to phenylalanine, the CDR3 is 12 amino acids long. Here the CDR3 DNA is all that survives: 36 bases in frame from base 1. The germline V gene (reference sequence) supplies CDR1 SEHNR and CDR2 FQNEAQ. The sample belongs to a study of CD8+ T cells in alopecia areata (dated by TCRdb to 2017 to 2018). About the full investigation: The study used high-throughput TCRbeta sequencing to examine T cell clonal expansion in alopecia areata, in both the C3H/HeJ mouse model and human patients. On the human side, TCRbeta sequencing was run on scalp tissue and on sorted CD4+ and CD8+ peripheral blood T cells from healthy controls and from alopecia areata patients with either patchy or totalis/universalis disease. Clonality in the scalp was compared among normal scalp (n=4), patchy alopecia areata scalp (n=8), and alopecia totalis/universalis scalp (n=8). RNA was extracted with the PAXgene miRNA kit for fixed scalp, the miRNeasy kit for PBMCs, and the RNeasy kit for mouse skin. TCRbeta CDR3 regions were amplified by immunoSEQ multiplex PCR with 35 Vbeta forward and 13 Jbeta reverse primers. On the study overall, not on this receptor specifically: Compared with mice, TCR sequences shared between patients were less clear, possibly partly because of HLA diversity across the patient population. Compared with normal scalp, lesional scalp, particularly in alopecia totalis/universalis, had higher clonality and more expanded CD8+ clones, which suggests antigenic drive. Unlike mouse skin, where gammadelta T cells dominate, normal human skin contains resident alphabeta T cells that get sequenced too, which complicates analysis of the scalp TCR repertoire.

From alopecia areata patients, peripheral blood was collected along with lesional scalp punch biopsies. PBMCs were separated by density centrifugation and stained for CD3, CD4 and CD8, after which CD4+ and CD8+ T cells were sorted on a FACSAria. The untreated alopecia areata patients were recruited through a multicenter biomarker study. In about 5 patients from the biomarker study, blood CD8+ T cells were sorted further into NKG2D-low and NKG2D-high fractions. This receptor chain uses TRBV7-9 and TRBJ2-7; no D segment can be confidently identified. The sequencing sample was made of NKG2D-high CD8+ T cells sorted from blood. The cell subset or site tag for this specimen amounts to: sorted CD8+ NKG2D-high blood T cells. This sequence was found in a human donor with alopecia areata. The nucleotide sequence is given as TGTGCCAGCAGCCTCTCAACCTACGAGCAGTACTTC. It specifies CASSLSTYEQYF.